This TCR beta chain was obtained from a study of T cells in Graves' hyperthyroidism and ophthalmopathy (dated 2019 in TCRdb). As for the study more broadly: Peripheral blood samples were taken at initial diagnosis, before any treatment was given. Thyroid tissue and blood T-cell repertoires from about six Graves' hyperthyroidism patients were also compared in the study. Following sampling, methimazole starting at 30 mg daily was given to hyperthyroidism patients, and high-dose intravenous methylprednisolone was given to ophthalmopathy patients. Prospective prediction of ophthalmopathy was tested in an independent validation cohort consisting of 18 hyperthyroidism patients and more than 15 patients who later progressed to ophthalmopathy. The paper describes TCR Vbeta CDR3 sequencing of fewer than 150 peripheral blood samples, made up of fewer than 50 ophthalmopathy patients, 70 to 75 hyperthyroidism patients and 17 progressor patients. The 100 discovery patients were divided at random into training and test sets in a 7:3 ratio. A discovery cohort of about a hundred patients, about 40 with Graves' ophthalmopathy and approximately 55 with stable Graves' hyperthyroidism, was used to find distinguishing TCR V-J signatures. Overall results and qualifications from the work: A 13 V-J signature model separated ophthalmopathy from stable hyperthyroidism, with around 90% sensitivity and just under 84% specificity in cross-validation and 80%/75% in testing. Blood samples also contained most of the expanded thyroid clonotypes (frequency above 0.001), which suggests that blood repertoires may reflect thyroid immune responses. During validation, the model predicted progression to ophthalmopathy a median of around 7 months ahead of onset, with approximately 71% sensitivity and about 72% specificity. No statistical method was used to fix the sample size in advance, and group allocation was not hidden from the investigators.

The TCR beta CDR3 regions were amplified from RNA transcripts. The TCR CDR3 was subjected to a first round of RT-PCR using the HTBI primer set and the Qiagen OneStep RT-PCR kit. Libraries were constructed in a second round of multiplex PCR, after which size selection and purification were performed. Paired-end sequencing of the libraries was performed with 100 bp reads on an Illumina HiSeq2000. In the authors' own workflow: SOAPnuke was used to process the raw data, throwing out any read that contained adapters or uncalled bases, had a mean Phred below 15, or lacked an exact constant-primer or identifier match. COPE v1.2.5 was used to merge high-quality paired reads, and clonotypes were defined as unique nucleotide sequences. MiTCR v1.1 was used to align clonotypes to the IMGT TRBV, TRBD and TRBJ reference segments. Analysis was restricted to V-J combinations with a frequency above 0.0001, which covered roughly 99% of repertoires. A TCS score was defined as the ratio between F50 (clonal expansion) and ExV (chaos), using BLOSUM62-based TCRdist between CDR3 peptides within each V-J. Welch's t-statistics and random forest reduced 500 to 650 V-J features to 13, which were used in a naive Bayes classifier (R e1071). TCRdb reran the public reads through fastp at Q25 and MiXCR, keeping productive beta chains. Each CDR3 protein appears once, grouped with its most common genes and DNA. TCRdb, not the authors, supplied the V and J calls. Within this sample are approximately 610,000 distinct CDR3 sequences, with 16% of them counted one time only. Of the sample, 15% to 20% falls within the top ten clones.

Per the germline V gene, MDHEN is the CDR1 and SYDVKM is the CDR2. Measured from the cysteine to the phenylalanine, the CDR3 is 14 residues long. CDR3 DNA only is kept here, 42 bases in frame from base 1. Trimming removed 3 bases from V and 6 bases from J, leaving 13 bases between the germline ends. This clonotype came up many times. Its antigen remains undetermined. It has no much larger one-base neighbor in the sample; base qualities were not kept. Stable Graves' hyperthyroidism was defined as the absence of progression to ophthalmopathy over 18 months of follow-up. Hyperthyroidism patients were aged 18 to 65 years and newly diagnosed, with disease duration of less than 2 months. Patients with uncontrolled infections, other autoimmune diseases, pregnancy or lactation were excluded. Diagnoses relied on clinical symptoms, serum thyroxine and TRAb, thyroid ultrasound and orbital computed tomography. Ficoll-Paque density gradient centrifugation was used to isolate PBMCs from about 9.4 ml of fresh peripheral blood. Total RNA was extracted using Trizol reagent, and RNA quality was assessed on an Agilent 2100 Bioanalyzer.

The receptor was isolated from a woman between 18 and 29 years old with Graves' hyperthyroidism. The sequencing input was blood. The sequence links TRBV28 to TRBJ2-3, with no reliable assignment of the D segment. The DNA is as follows: TGTGCCAGCAGTTTCTTGGCCGTCTGGGATACGCAGTATTTT. This is translated as CASSFLAVWDTQYF.